Detailed here is one TCR beta chain. Original methodology: ImmunoSEQ yielded junction-only sequences lacking quality scores, so filtering differed. Method: immunoSEQ multiplex PCR; TCRdb's copy keeps in-frame clones and lacks some. That table gives V, J and clone size, and the DNA gave D and trimming. The table records around 500,000 clones, about three quarters of them present only once. CDR1 SGHRS and CDR2 YFSETQ come from the germline V gene. This CDR3 is 14 amino acids long. With 0 bases removed from V and 0 bases from J, the gap between germline ends came to 6 bases. The data originate from a study of shared clonotypes between healthy human individuals.

This TCR was recovered from a woman aged 40 to 55 in good health. Some clones in this sample may be carry-over from other donors' samples. The source material was PBMCs. The V call is TRBV5-1, the J call TRBJ2-5; no firm D call. CDR3 DNA: TGCGCCAGCAGCTTGGCTTCCAACCAAGAGACCCAGTACTTC. It specifies CASSLASNQETQYF.